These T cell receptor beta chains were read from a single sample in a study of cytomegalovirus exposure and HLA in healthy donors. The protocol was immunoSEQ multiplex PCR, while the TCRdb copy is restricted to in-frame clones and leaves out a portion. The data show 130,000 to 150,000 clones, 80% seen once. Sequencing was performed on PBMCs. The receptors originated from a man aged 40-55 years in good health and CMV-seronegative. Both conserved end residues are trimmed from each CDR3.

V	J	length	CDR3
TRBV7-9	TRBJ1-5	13	ASSLEGLSNQPQH
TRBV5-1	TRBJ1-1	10	ASSSDTTEAF
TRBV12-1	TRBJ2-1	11	ASSPRENNEQF
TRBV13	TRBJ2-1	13	ASSLSGQGVNEQF
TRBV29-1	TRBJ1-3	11	SVVEDGRNTIY
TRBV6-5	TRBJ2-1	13	ASRQGAPYVGEQF
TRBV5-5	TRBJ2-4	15	ASSTGTATLAKNIQY
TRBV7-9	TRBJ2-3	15	ASSPPSGTSPGDTQY
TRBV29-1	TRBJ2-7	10	SVEGPSYEQY
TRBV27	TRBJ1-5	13	ASSTRQGGNQPQH
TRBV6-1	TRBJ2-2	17	ASSARPGLAGGPTGELF
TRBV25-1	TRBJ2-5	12	ASSPQGAGETQY
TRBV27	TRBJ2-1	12	ASSSRYSYNEQF
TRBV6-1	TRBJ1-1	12	ASIRETRNTEAF
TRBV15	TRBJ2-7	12	ATSDRDRLLEQY
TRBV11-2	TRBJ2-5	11	ASSYTGGETQY
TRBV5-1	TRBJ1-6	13	ASSPPGGDNSPLH
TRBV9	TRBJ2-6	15	ASSVAAQGAGANVLT
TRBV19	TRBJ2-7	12	ASSTQGADYEQY
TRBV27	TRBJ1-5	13	ASSMGRVSNQPQH
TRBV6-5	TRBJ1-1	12	ASNRRQANTEAF
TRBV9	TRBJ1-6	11	ASSVATDSPLH
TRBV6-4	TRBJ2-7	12	ASSRGQGDYEQY
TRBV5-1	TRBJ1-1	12	ASSPTGINTEAF
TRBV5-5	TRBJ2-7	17	ASSLELGRGAPRVYEQY
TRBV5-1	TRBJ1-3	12	ASGPGTAGNTIY